This TCR beta chain was recovered during a study of blood T cell repertoires in COVID-19. Overall study context: Acute and convalescent COVID-19 specimens originated in the United States, Italy and Spain. T cells, B-cell-depleted T cells, or PBMCs provided the cDNA or gDNA that served as material.

This CDR3 is 16 amino acids long. Per the study methods: Reference gene primer amplification in the assay estimated nucleated cell counts. Sequencing was performed with immunoSEQ multiplex PCR; in TCRdb, only in-frame clones are kept and a portion is missing. V, J and clone size are taken as reported in that table, and D and trimming were inferred from the DNA itself. The repertoire has roughly 97,000 clones, 84% of them found once; the top ten carry under 30%. Sequenced: peripheral blood. The chain has TRBV21-1 and TRBJ2-1; the table gives TRBD2 as D, unverified against the DNA. TRBV21-1 is an annotated pseudogene. The TCR was taken from a man between 60 and 75 years old with acute or convalescent COVID-19. In DNA form, the CDR3 reads TGTGCCAGCAGCAAAGAATTAGCGGGAGATCCCAATGAGCAGTTCTTC. Translating it yields CASSKELAGDPNEQFF.